One T cell receptor (beta chain) is described in this entry. Its antigen is unknown. The assay was carried out at the deep level. Replicate PCRs run on sorted subsets employed 200 ng DNA, 25,000 to 35,000 T cell genomes. Assay: immunoSEQ multiplex PCR; the TCRdb copy retains only in-frame clones and omits some. This table holds around 2.3 million clones, 90% to 97% found once. The CDR3 spans 17 residues. The V gene end was trimmed by 2 bases and the J gene end by 5 bases; junction bases not matched to a gene: 5. The V gene's germline CDR1 is MNHEY and CDR2 SMNVEV (reference sequence). These data originate in a study of shared clonotypes between healthy human individuals. General observations from the study: Compared with memory subsets, naive subsets generally had larger estimated richness.

Into CD45RA+ naive and CD45RA-negative memory subsets, the CD4+ cells were split. This clonotype was sampled from a young man in good health. What was sequenced was naive CD4+ T cells sorted from blood. The subset denotes: CD45RA+ positively selected. The gene calls are TRBV27 and TRBJ2-3; 15 positions match TRBD2. The CDR3 here is CASSLGWGLAGGDTQYF. DNA of the CDR3: TGTGCCAGCAGTTTAGGGTGGGGACTAGCGGGGGGAGATACGCAGTATTTT.